The clone carrying this T cell receptor beta chain was seen a few times. The data were obtained in a study of T-cell reconstitution after alpha-beta-depleted transplantation in children. Library preparation (for TCRbeta) was performed with unique molecular identifiers. Via MiXCR, TCRdb re-called the PCR reads, giving one row per CDR3 protein. The data contain 350,000 to 450,000 distinct CDR3 sequences, 20% of them singletons. The source was PBMCs from the stem cell graft donor, collected from the stem cell graft. The receptor's source is a human donor who donated a stem cell graft to a child with acute myeloid leukemia.

CDR3: CATGYSYNEQFF. CDR3 bases: TGTGCCACAGGATACTCCTACAATGAGCAGTTCTTC. V is TRBV3-1 and J is TRBJ2-1; D remains ambiguous. Trimming took 10 bases from V and 0 from J, leaving 7 bases between them. Germline assignment: CDR1 LGHDT and CDR2 YNNKEL (reference sequence). This CDR3 comprises 12 residues.